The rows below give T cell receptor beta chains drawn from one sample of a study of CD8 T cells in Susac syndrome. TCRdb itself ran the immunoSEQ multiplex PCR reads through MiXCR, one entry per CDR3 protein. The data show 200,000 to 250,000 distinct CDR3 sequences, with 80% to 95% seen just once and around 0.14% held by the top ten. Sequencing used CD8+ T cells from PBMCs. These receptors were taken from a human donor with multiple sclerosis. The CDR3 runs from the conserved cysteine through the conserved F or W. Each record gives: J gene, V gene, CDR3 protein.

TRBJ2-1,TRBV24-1,CATSDIKGARDEQFF
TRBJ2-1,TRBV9,CASSVESWREGPDNEQFF
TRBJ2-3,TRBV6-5,CASSHGGTDTQYF
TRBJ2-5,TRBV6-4,CASSDYEGTQYF
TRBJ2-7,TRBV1,CTSSQRTSGSYEQYF
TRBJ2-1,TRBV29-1,CSVGEDNEQFF
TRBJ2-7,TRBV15,CATSNSPYEQYF
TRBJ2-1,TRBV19,CASSYMPAGNEQFF
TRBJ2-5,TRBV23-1,CASSQPIRTAMYQETQYF
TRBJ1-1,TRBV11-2,CASSPGSPEAFF
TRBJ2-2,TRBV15,CATSPGTSGLELFF
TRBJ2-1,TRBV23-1,CASRAWTGTCSYNEQFF
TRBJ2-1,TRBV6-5,CASSYGSGVNEQFF
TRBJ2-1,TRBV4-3,CASSQDAGGGNEQFF
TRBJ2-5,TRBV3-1,CASSRRGLAGETQYF
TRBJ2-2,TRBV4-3,CASRQGTYSNTGELFF
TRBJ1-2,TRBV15,CATSRDPLTGDGYTF